This T cell receptor (beta chain) was retrieved from a study of CD8 T cells in ankylosing spondylitis (TCRdb year 2017). Regarding the study in general: The study profiled T cell receptor beta repertoires in healthy donors and ankylosing spondylitis patients to find disease-linked TCR variants. The whole study cohort included 108 healthy donors and about two dozen ankylosing spondylitis patients. Peripheral blood samples were taken, and synovial fluid was additionally collected from ankylosing spondylitis patients.

This clonotype turned up a few times. Its antigen is unknown. No base qualities exist here, and no much larger clone lies one base off it. This sample was sequenced with an Illumina HiSeq 2500. Quantitative 5'-RACE with molecular barcodes was the method used to prepare the TCR beta libraries. The authors processed their data as follows. A new computational method based on a probabilistic model of VDJ rearrangement was used to identify disease-linked TCR variants. TCRdb reanalyzed the raw reads on its own, using fastp at Q25 for trimming and MiXCR for clone calling, and kept in-frame beta chains. Duplicate CDR3 protein sequences are folded into a single record with the most common DNA and genes. The V and J calls and clone size are TCRdb's, not the authors'. The sample table lists approximately 88,000 distinct CDR3 sequences, about 9.1% of them with a count of one. The ten biggest clones cover just over 5% of the sample.

Compared with germline, V lacks 3 bases and J lacks 4 bases; bases without a gene match: 5. The CDR3 measures 15 amino acids from cysteine to phenylalanine. Only the CDR3 DNA is retained, 45 bases long and in frame from the first base. From the germline V gene, CDR1 is KGHSH and CDR2 is LQKENI. What the study reported, not specific to this receptor: The disease-linked clones had a CD8+ phenotype and were found at relatively low frequencies in peripheral blood. Some motif variants had previously been reported in the synovial fluid and blood of reactive arthritis patients, which suggests shared mechanisms of disease initiation. Blood from ankylosing spondylitis patients appeared to be characterized by a TCR beta motif composed of under 10 highly homologous amino acid variants. The disease-linked clones were reported as significantly enriched in matched synovial fluid samples from ankylosing spondylitis patients.

This chain joins TRBV18 to TRBJ2-7, and 11 junction bases match TRBD2. Specimen: blood, either unsorted or a sorted T cell fraction (not recorded which). This clonotype was obtained from a male donor with ankylosing spondylitis or in good health (not recorded which). The CDR3 reads CASSPPLAGGYEQYF. The nucleotide sequence is given as TGTGCCAGCTCACCGCCGCTAGCGGGGGGATACGAGCAGTACTTC. With the rest looked up from the reference TRBV18 and TRBJ2-7 genes rather than sequenced, the full variable domain is NAGVMQNPRHLVRRRGQEARLRCSPMKGHSHVYWYRQLPEEGLKFMVYLQKENIIDESGMPKERFSAEFPKEGPSILRIQQVVRGDSAAYFCASSPPLAGGYEQYFGPGTRLTVT.